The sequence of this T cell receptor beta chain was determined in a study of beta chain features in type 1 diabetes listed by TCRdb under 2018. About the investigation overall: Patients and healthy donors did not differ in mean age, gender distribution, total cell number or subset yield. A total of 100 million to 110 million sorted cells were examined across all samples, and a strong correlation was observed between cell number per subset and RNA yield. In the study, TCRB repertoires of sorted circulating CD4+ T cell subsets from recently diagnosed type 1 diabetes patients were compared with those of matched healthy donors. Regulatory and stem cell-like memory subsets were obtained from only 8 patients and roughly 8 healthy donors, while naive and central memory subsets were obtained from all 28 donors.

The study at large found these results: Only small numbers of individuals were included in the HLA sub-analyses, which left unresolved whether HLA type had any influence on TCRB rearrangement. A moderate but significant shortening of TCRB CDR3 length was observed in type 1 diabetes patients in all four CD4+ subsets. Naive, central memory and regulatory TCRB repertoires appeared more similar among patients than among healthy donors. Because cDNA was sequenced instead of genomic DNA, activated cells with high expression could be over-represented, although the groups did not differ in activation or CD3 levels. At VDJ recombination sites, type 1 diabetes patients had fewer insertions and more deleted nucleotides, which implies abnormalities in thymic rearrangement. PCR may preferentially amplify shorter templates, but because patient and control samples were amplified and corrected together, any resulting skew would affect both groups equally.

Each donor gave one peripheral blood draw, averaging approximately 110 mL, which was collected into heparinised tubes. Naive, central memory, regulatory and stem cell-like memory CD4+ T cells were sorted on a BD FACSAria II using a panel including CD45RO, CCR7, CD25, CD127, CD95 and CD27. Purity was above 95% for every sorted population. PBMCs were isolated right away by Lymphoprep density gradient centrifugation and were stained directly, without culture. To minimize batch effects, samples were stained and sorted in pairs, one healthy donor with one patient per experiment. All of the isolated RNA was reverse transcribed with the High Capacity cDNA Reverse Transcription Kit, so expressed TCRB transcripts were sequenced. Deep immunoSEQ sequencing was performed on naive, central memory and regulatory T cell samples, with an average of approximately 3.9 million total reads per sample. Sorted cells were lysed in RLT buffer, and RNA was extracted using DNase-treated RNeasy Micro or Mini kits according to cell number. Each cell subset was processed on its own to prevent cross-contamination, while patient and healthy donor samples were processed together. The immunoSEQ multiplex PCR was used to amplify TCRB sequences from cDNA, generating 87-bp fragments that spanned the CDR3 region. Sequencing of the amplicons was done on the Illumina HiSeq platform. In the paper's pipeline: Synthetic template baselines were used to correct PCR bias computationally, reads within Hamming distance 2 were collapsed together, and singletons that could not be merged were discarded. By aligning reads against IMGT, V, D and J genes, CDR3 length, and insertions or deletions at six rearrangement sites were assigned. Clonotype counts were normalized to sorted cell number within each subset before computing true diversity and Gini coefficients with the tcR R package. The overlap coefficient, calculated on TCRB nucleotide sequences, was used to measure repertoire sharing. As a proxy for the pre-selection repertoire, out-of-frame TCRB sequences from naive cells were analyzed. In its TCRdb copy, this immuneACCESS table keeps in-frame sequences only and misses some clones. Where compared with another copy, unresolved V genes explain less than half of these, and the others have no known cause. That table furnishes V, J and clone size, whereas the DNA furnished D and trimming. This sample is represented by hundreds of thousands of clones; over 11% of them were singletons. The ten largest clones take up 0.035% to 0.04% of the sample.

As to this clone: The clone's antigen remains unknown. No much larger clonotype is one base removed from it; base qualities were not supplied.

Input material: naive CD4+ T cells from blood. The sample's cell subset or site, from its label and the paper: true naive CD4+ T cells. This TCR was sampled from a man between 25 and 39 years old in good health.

The CDR3 corresponds to CSVGQGAVQETQYF. The DNA is as follows: TGCAGCGTTGGACAGGGGGCAGTCCAAGAGACCCAGTACTTC. Recombination connected TRBV29-1 to TRBJ2-5, with TRBD1 matching 10 junction bases. The CDR3 runs 14 amino acids, cysteine and phenylalanine included. Only CDR3 DNA is held: 42 bases, read in frame from base 1. Reading the germline V gene gives CDR1 SQVTM and CDR2 ANQGSEA. Germline trimming: 4 bases from V, 1 base from J; junction bases outside gene matches: 3.